These 32 T cell receptor beta chains originate from one sample sequenced in a study of T cell responses to AZD1222 COVID-19 vaccine. The protocol was immunoSEQ multiplex PCR, while the TCRdb copy is restricted to in-frame clones and leaves out a portion. This sample has about 150,000 clones, with approximately 85% found just once. The source was peripheral blood, collected 28 days after the second dose of the MenACWY control vaccine. The receptors were gathered from an adult who received the MenACWY meningococcal vaccine as a control.

V usage is TRBV5-1 and J usage is TRBJ2-7, with D perhaps matching TRBD1 (6 bases). Trimming took 0 bases from V and 2 from J, leaving 6 bases between them. The CDR3 spans 13 residues. The germline V gene has CDR1 SGHRS and CDR2 YFSETQ. The CDR3, as DNA: TGCGCCAGCAGCTTGGACAGGGCCTACGAGCAGTACTTC. Translated, it gives CASSLDRAYEQYF.

This clone was found a few times. The chain carries TRBV11-2 and TRBJ2-1; 8 nucleotides match TRBD2. Germline V gives CDR1 SGHAT, CDR2 FQNNGV. The V segment lost 5 bases and the J segment 0 bases; nucleotides outside the gene matches: 6. This CDR3 spans 16 amino acids. The CDR3 spells CASSLLAGNSYNEQFF. The CDR3, as DNA: TGTGCCAGCAGCCTCCTAGCGGGCAACTCCTACAATGAGCAGTTCTTC.

The CDR3 DNA reads as TGTGCCAGCTCATTGCAGGGGGCAAGTGGGGCCAACGTCCTGACTTTC. Translating it yields CASSLQGASGANVLTF. This chain links TRBV18 with TRBJ2-6; 8 bases are shared with TRBD1. Germline V lookup: CDR1 KGHSH, CDR2 LQKENI. Trimming cost V 5 bases and J 3 bases; bases outside gene matches: 6. CDR3 length equals 16 residues.

CDR3: CATSRTGTGGPYEQYF. The CDR3 nucleotides are TGTGCCACCAGTAGAACCGGGACAGGGGGCCCCTACGAGCAGTACTTC. The chain uses TRBV15 and TRBJ2-7; 12 bases line up with TRBD1. This CDR3 spans 16 amino acids. Looked up from germline, CDR1 is LNHNV and CDR2 is YYDKDF (reference sequence). Trimming at V came to 6 bases and at J to 2 bases, leaving 8 bases not matched to a gene.

This rearrangement joins TRBV19 to TRBJ1-5; the D gene is possibly TRBD1 (5 bases). The germline V and J ends were trimmed by 4 bases and 5 bases, with 15 bases remaining between them. The CDR3 runs 15 residues. The germline V gene encodes CDR1 LNHDA and CDR2 SQIVND (reference sequence). This chain's CDR3 is CASSTRQRRDQPQHF. DNA for the CDR3: TGTGCCAGTAGTACCCGACAGAGACGTGATCAGCCCCAGCATTTT.

The CDR3, as DNA: TGTGCCACCAGTGAGAGGGGCAGGGTGGACACCGGGGAGCTGTTTTTT. This translates into CATSERGRVDTGELFF. The genes are TRBV24-1 and TRBJ2-2; the D call may be TRBD1 or TRBD2 (5 bases each). Trimming removed 4 bases at V and 3 bases at J, with 14 bases between. The CDR3 sequence is 16 residues long. Looked up from germline, CDR1 is KGHDR and CDR2 is SFDVKD.

V and J are TRBV5-4 and TRBJ1-6, with D possibly matching TRBD1 (5 bases). Trimming removed 4 bases at V and 12 bases at J, with 20 bases between. Germline assignment: CDR1 SGHNT and CDR2 YYREEE (reference sequence). CDR3 size: 15 residues. CDR3 region: CASSRGGTSSGPLHF. CDR3 DNA: TGTGCCAGCAGCCGGGGCGGGACGTCGTCGGGACCCCTCCACTTT. The full variable domain, its missing parts supplied by reference TRBV5-4 and TRBJ1-6, is ETGVTQSPTHLIKTRGQQVTLRCSSQSGHNTVSWYQQALGQGPQFIFQYYREEENGRGNFPPRFSGLQFPNYSSELNVNALELDDSALYLCASSRGGTSSGPLHFGNGTRLTVT.

The chain recombines TRBV10-3 with TRBJ2-5; D remains ambiguous. The germline gives CDR1 ENHRY, CDR2 SYGVKD. This CDR3 spans 16 amino acids. V dropped 0 bases and J dropped 2 bases, with 13 bases sitting between them. The CDR3 is CAISESRSPAQETQYF. CDR3 sequence (DNA): TGTGCCATCAGTGAGTCACGGAGCCCTGCTCAAGAGACCCAGTACTTC.

The V call is TRBV11-1, the J call TRBJ2-5; 8 nucleotides align to TRBD2. J lost 7 bases, V lost 3 bases, and 7 bases had no gene match. The CDR3 totals 14 residues. The germline CDR1 and CDR2 sequences are SGHAT and FQDESV (reference sequence). In DNA, the CDR3 is TGTGCCAGCAGCTTCACCGGGGGGGGTTCGACCCAGTACTTC. It encodes CASSFTGGGSTQYF.

J is TRBJ1-5 and V is TRBV20-1; 8 nucleotides align to TRBD1. The CDR3 runs 14 residues. Germline CDR1 reads DFQATT; CDR2 reads SNEGSKA (reference sequence). V lost 3 bases to trimming and J lost 6 bases; unmatched junction nucleotides: 7. The CDR3 is CSASTGGVGQPQHF. CDR3 nucleotide sequence: TGCAGTGCTAGTACAGGGGGGGTCGGTCAGCCCCAGCATTTT.

The J gene is TRBJ2-2, the V gene TRBV24-1; D possibly corresponds to TRBD2 (6 bases). The CDR3 totals 16 residues. CDR1 is KGHDR and CDR2 is SFDVKD in the germline V gene. V gave up 4 bases and J gave up 5 bases, with 16 bases separating them. The CDR3 loop is CATSDPGTQVTGELFF. The DNA of the CDR3 is TGTGCCACCAGTGACCCCGGGACTCAAGTGACCGGGGAGCTGTTTTTT.

The gene calls are TRBV19 and TRBJ1-1; maybe TRBD1 (6 bases). This CDR3 has 15 amino acids. Germline lookup yields CDR1 LNHDA and CDR2 SQIVND (reference sequence). The ends were cut back, 3 bases at V and 0 bases at J, with 11 bases in the middle. The CDR3 spells CASSMGGQVNTEAFF. The DNA of the CDR3 is TGTGCCAGTAGTATGGGGGGGCAGGTGAACACTGAAGCTTTCTTT.

The chain uses TRBV13 and TRBJ2-1, with no clear D. CDR3 length: 12 amino acids. CDR1 and CDR2 (germline): PRHDT, FYEKMQ (reference sequence). The germline V and J ends were trimmed by 1 base and 9 bases, with 7 bases remaining between them. In nucleotides, the CDR3 is TGTGCCAGCAGCTTAGCACGGCGTGAGCAGTTCTTC. Its protein product is CASSLARREQFF.

Only one count was recorded for this clone. The chain joins TRBV5-4 to TRBJ2-7; the match to TRBD1 covers 7 bases. This CDR3 has 12 amino acids. The germline V gene encodes CDR1 SGHNT and CDR2 YYREEE (reference sequence). Trimming cost V 5 bases and J 5 bases; bases outside gene matches: 4. Here the CDR3 reads CASRRGLDEQYF. DNA of the CDR3: TGTGCCAGCAGAAGGGGGCTCGACGAGCAGTACTTC. Complete variable domain (other parts from reference TRBV5-4 and TRBJ2-7): ETGVTQSPTHLIKTRGQQVTLRCSSQSGHNTVSWYQQALGQGPQFIFQYYREEENGRGNFPPRFSGLQFPNYSSELNVNALELDDSALYLCASRRGLDEQYFGPGTRLTVT.

The chain uses TRBV13 and TRBJ1-3; 7 positions agree with TRBD1. V was clipped by 5 bases and J by 0 bases; unmatched bases: 10. The CDR3 extends over 17 amino acids. CDR1 and CDR2 (germline): PRHDT, FYEKMQ (reference sequence). The CDR3 nucleotides read TGTGCCAGCAGCCCGCGACAGGGAAGGACCTCTGGAAACACCATATATTTT. Its protein product is CASSPRQGRTSGNTIYF. Variable domain in full (rest from reference TRBV13 and TRBJ1-3): AAGVIQSPRHLIKEKRETATLKCYPIPRHDTVYWYQQGPGQDPQFLISFYEKMQSDKGSIPDRFSAQQFSDYHSELNMSSLELGDSALYFCASSPRQGRTSGNTIYFGEGSWLTVV.

This chain joins TRBV19 and TRBJ1-6, with a tentative D call TRBD1 (5 bases). This CDR3 has 15 residues. Trimming removed 10 bases at V and 0 bases at J, with 13 bases between. Germline V gene data show CDR1 as LNHDA and CDR2 as SQIVND (reference sequence). CDR3 in amino acids: CATKGPSSYNSPLHF. The CDR3 coding sequence is TGTGCCACCAAGGGGCCGAGCTCCTATAATTCACCCCTCCACTTT.

The V call is TRBV19, the J call TRBJ1-2, with TRBD1 matching 9 bases. This CDR3 spans 14 amino acids. V was clipped by 9 bases and J by 7 bases; unmatched bases: 12. Germline V gives CDR1 LNHDA, CDR2 SQIVND (reference sequence). The CDR3 sequence is CASETAQGAGGYTF. CDR3 sequence (DNA): TGTGCCAGCGAAACGGCACAGGGGGCCGGTGGCTACACCTTC.

The chain combines TRBV24-1 with TRBJ2-1; TRBD1 aligns across 8 bases. Per the germline V gene, CDR1 is KGHDR and CDR2 is SFDVKD. CDR3 length equals 12 residues. The V segment lost 11 bases and the J segment 8 bases; nucleotides outside the gene matches: 7. CDR3 sequence: CASTSGGHEQFF. The CDR3 nucleotides are TGTGCCAGCACTTCAGGGGGCCATGAGCAGTTCTTC.

The genes are TRBV27 and TRBJ2-7; a weak D match, TRBD2 (6 bases). Germline CDR1 and CDR2: MNHEY and SMNVEV (reference sequence). Trimming removed 3 bases at V and 2 bases at J, with 20 bases between. The CDR3 length is 17 residues. The CDR3 nucleotides are TGTGCCAGCAGTTTTCGGGGCGGGACTGGCCCTACCTACGAGCAGTACTTC. It codes for CASSFRGGTGPTYEQYF.

V and J are TRBV5-7 and TRBJ1-5, with D possibly TRBD1 on 6 matching bases. TRBV5-7 is placed among ORFs of uncertain function. Trimming cost V 0 bases and J 7 bases, with 17 bases left between them. The CDR3 has 16 amino acids. CDR3: CASSLEGPGGSQPQHF. The CDR3 nucleotides read TGTGCCAGCAGCTTGGAGGGACCGGGGGGCTCGCAGCCCCAGCATTTT.

This chain uses TRBV5-1 with TRBJ1-2; no firm D call. CDR3 length equals 16 residues. V lost 3 bases and J 8 bases, leaving 23 bases between the germline ends. Germline CDR1 is SGHRS and CDR2 is YFSETQ. The CDR3 spells CASSSHHPGLEGGYTF. DNA for the CDR3: TGCGCCAGCAGCTCCCACCACCCCGGCCTTGAAGGGGGCTACACCTTC.

The genes are TRBV2 and TRBJ2-1; 9 bases align to TRBD1. This CDR3 spans 14 amino acids. Looked up from germline, CDR1 is SNHLY and CDR2 is FYNNEI. V shed 6 bases and J 7 bases; nucleotides not matched to a gene: 7. The CDR3 is CASRGQGRVNEQFF. The DNA for the CDR3 is TGTGCCAGCAGGGGACAGGGAAGGGTAAATGAGCAGTTCTTC. Combining the CDR3 with reference TRBV2 and TRBJ2-1 gives the whole variable domain EPEVTQTPSHQVTQMGQEVILRCVPISNHLYFYWYRQILGQKVEFLVSFYNNEISEKSEIFDDQFSVERPDGSNFTLKIRSTKLEDSAMYFCASRGQGRVNEQFFGPGTRLTVL.

V is TRBV10-3 and J is TRBJ1-4, with 10 bases lining up with TRBD1. Germline CDR1 is ENHRY and CDR2 is SYGVKD. With 5 bases clipped from V and 8 bases from J, the junction kept 8 bases outside the gene matches. The CDR3 runs to 15 residues. In DNA form, the CDR3 reads TGTGCCATCAGTAAGGGGACAGGGGTAGGCGAAAAACTGTTTTTT. It codes for CAISKGTGVGEKLFF.

The V gene is TRBV9, the J gene TRBJ1-2, with D unclear. Trimming pared 0 bases from V and 4 bases from J, leaving 16 bases between. From germline, CDR1 is SGDLS and CDR2 YYNGEE. The CDR3 extends over 16 amino acids. DNA for the CDR3: TGTGCCAGCAGCGTAGATGTAACAGTTTCGGTCTATGGCTACACCTTC. It codes for CASSVDVTVSVYGYTF.

The chain links TRBV7-9 to TRBJ1-1; the match to TRBD1 covers 9 bases. Germline V gene data show CDR1 as SEHNR and CDR2 as FQNEAQ (reference sequence). Trimming at V came to 3 bases and at J to 7 bases, leaving 3 bases not matched to a gene. The CDR3 totals 13 residues. CDR3 in amino acids: CASSLGQGSEAFF. The DNA for the CDR3 is TGTGCCAGCAGCTTGGGACAGGGCAGTGAAGCTTTCTTT. Supplemented by reference TRBV7-9 and TRBJ1-1, the full variable domain reads DTGVSQNPRHKITKRGQNVTFRCDPISEHNRLYWYRQTLGQGPEFLTYFQNEAQLEKSRLLSDRFSAERPKGSFSTLEIQRTEQGDSAMYLCASSLGQGSEAFFGQGTRLTVV.

The genes are TRBV5-6 and TRBJ2-1; tentatively, D is TRBD1 (6 bases). The CDR3 length is 18 residues. V was pared by 4 bases and J by 5 bases, with 25 bases between. CDR1 is SGHDT, CDR2 YYEEEE, per germline. CDR3 DNA sequence: TGTGCCAGCAGCCTGGACCACCGACCGGGACACATCAACAATGAGCAGTTCTTC. Its translation is CASSLDHRPGHINNEQFF.

The chain carries TRBV6-5 and TRBJ2-7; 7 bases line up with TRBD2. Germline V lookup: CDR1 MNHEY, CDR2 SVGAGI. Trimming at V came to 6 bases and at J to 4 bases, leaving 12 bases not matched to a gene. CDR3 size: 15 residues. The CDR3 is CASSPTTGRLYEQYF. Here the CDR3 DNA reads TGTGCCAGCAGCCCAACCACCGGGAGGCTGTACGAGCAGTACTTC.

The gene calls are TRBV28 and TRBJ2-7, with unresolved D. Looked up from germline, CDR1 is MDHEN and CDR2 is SYDVKM. This CDR3 is built from 11 residues. V lost 4 bases to trimming and J lost 0 bases, with 1 base between them. CDR3 amino acids: CASSSSYEQYF. CDR3 DNA sequence: TGTGCCAGCAGTTCCTCCTACGAGCAGTACTTC.

This clone showed up just once. The chain employs TRBV6-5 and TRBJ1-2, with D possibly matching TRBD1 (6 bases). The length of the CDR3 is 14 residues. Trimming removed 4 bases from V and 4 bases from J, with 13 bases in between. CDR1 and CDR2 (germline): MNHEY, SVGAGI. This CDR3 reads CASSSRTDSYGYTF. For the CDR3, the DNA is TGTGCCAGCAGTTCACGGACAGACAGCTATGGCTACACCTTC.

This clone was recorded once. This chain uses TRBV7-9 with TRBJ1-4, with D maybe TRBD1 (5 bases). Trimming took off 5 bases at V and 6 bases at J, with 13 bases between the two ends. This CDR3 has 14 amino acids. In germline, CDR1 is SEHNR, CDR2 FQNEAQ (reference sequence). CDR3 sequence: CASSPEGRYEKLFF. The DNA for the CDR3 is TGTGCCAGCAGCCCCGAGGGGCGTTATGAAAAACTGTTTTTT.

V is TRBV5-1 and J is TRBJ2-2, with no clear D. CDR3 size: 15 residues. In germline, CDR1 is SGHRS, CDR2 YFSETQ. V lost 0 bases and J lost 4, with 10 bases in between. The CDR3, as DNA: TGCGCCAGCAGCTTGGTGGCTACCGGCACCGGGGAGCTGTTTTTT. Its protein is CASSLVATGTGELFF.

This chain uses TRBV2 with TRBJ2-5, with a weak D call TRBD1 (5 bases). This CDR3 comprises 14 residues. Germline V gene data show CDR1 as SNHLY and CDR2 as FYNNEI. The V end was cut by 11 bases, the J end by 2 bases, with 18 bases between. CDR3: CAGSFGAGQETQYF. Here the CDR3 DNA reads TGTGCCGGCTCGTTTGGGGCAGGACAAGAGACCCAGTACTTC.